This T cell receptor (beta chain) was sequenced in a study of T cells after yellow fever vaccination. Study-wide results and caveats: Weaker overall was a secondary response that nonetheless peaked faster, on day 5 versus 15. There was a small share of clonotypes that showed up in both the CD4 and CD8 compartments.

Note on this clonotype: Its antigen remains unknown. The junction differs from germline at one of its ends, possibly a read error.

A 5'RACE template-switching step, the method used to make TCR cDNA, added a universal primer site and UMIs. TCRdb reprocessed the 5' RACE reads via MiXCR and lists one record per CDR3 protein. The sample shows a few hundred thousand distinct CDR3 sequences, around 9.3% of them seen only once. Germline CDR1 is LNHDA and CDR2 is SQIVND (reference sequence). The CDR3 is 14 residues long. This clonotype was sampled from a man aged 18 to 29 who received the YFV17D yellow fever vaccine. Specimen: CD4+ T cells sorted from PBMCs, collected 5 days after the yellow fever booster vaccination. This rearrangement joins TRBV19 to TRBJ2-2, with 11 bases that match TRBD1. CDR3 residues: CSSRDRGGTGELFF. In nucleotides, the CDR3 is TGTTCCAGTAGGGACAGGGGGGGCACCGGGGAGCTGTTTTTT.